The rows below give T cell receptor beta chains drawn from one sample of a study of blood T cell repertoires in COVID-19. Clones were read by immunoSEQ multiplex PCR, and TCRdb kept only the in-frame ones, dropping some. This table holds roughly 260,000 clones, 88% found once. The sequencing sample was made of peripheral blood. Receptor source: a woman in her twenties or thirties with COVID-19, enrolled during active disease. Both conserved end residues are part of each CDR3. D genes are given only for firm matches. Some rows have no size entry. The others give once, few or many, or a class for an expanded clone.

D gene | clone size | J gene | V gene | CDR3 protein | CDR3 DNA
TRBD1 | . | TRBJ2-7 | TRBV4-3 | CASSQGPGTGAYEQYF | TGCGCCAGCAGCCAAGGGCCAGGGACAGGAGCCTACGAGCAGTACTTC
. | . | TRBJ1-1 | TRBV18 | CASSPPQGNTEAFF | TGTGCCAGCTCACCACCCCAGGGGAACACTGAAGCTTTCTTT
TRBD1 | . | TRBJ1-5 | TRBV7-2 | CASTWTGGYHQPQHF | TGTGCCAGCACTTGGACAGGGGGATACCATCAGCCCCAGCATTTT
. | few | TRBJ2-7 | TRBV7-9 | CASQDTGTHSYEQYF | TGTGCCAGCCAAGACACCGGGACACACTCCTACGAGCAGTACTTC
TRBD2 | . | TRBJ2-2 | TRBV2 | CASGGTSVTGELFF | TGTGCCAGCGGGGGGACTAGCGTCACCGGGGAGCTGTTTTTT
. | . | TRBJ1-3 | TRBV11-2 | CASSSIWASGNTIYF | TGTGCCAGCAGCTCGATTTGGGCGTCTGGAAACACCATATATTTT
. | . | TRBJ2-1 | TRBV5-1 | CASSSPRRDNEQFF | TGCGCCAGCAGCAGCCCCCGACGGGACAATGAGCAGTTCTTC
. | . | TRBJ2-3 | TRBV15 | CATSRDREVGTDTQYF | TGTGCCACCAGCAGAGACAGGGAGGTTGGCACAGATACGCAGTATTTT
. | . | TRBJ2-7 | TRBV2 | CASSRRDTRTYEQYF | TGTGCCAGCAGCCGGAGAGATACCCGAACGTACGAGCAGTACTTC
TRBD2 | . | TRBJ2-3 | TRBV15 | CATSRDQAASGAFSQYF | TGTGCCACCAGCAGAGATCAGGCGGCTAGCGGAGCCTTTTCGCAGTATTTT
TRBD2 | . | TRBJ2-7 | TRBV11-2 | CASSPTSGRFGEQYF | TGTGCCAGCAGCCCGACTAGCGGGAGGTTTGGCGAGCAGTACTTC
. | . | TRBJ2-1 | TRBV12-5 | CASGLIPDGAESSNEQFF | TGTGCTAGTGGTTTGATCCCCGATGGGGCAGAATCCTCAAATGAGCAGTTCTTC
. | once | TRBJ1-4 | TRBV21-1 | CASHTFRGLKLFF | TGTGCCAGCCATACCTTCAGGGGGTTAAAACTGTTTTTT
. | few | TRBJ1-3 | TRBV28 | CASSWRGRGSGNTIYF | TGTGCCAGCAGTTGGAGGGGAAGGGGCTCTGGAAACACCATATATTTT
. | . | TRBJ2-7 | TRBV11-2 | CASSLGGIEQYF | TGTGCCAGCAGCTTAGGAGGGATCGAGCAGTACTTC
TRBD2 | . | TRBJ2-1 | TRBV28 | CASSLPPGLAGGAYNEQFF | TGTGCCAGCAGCCTTCCCCCGGGACTAGCGGGAGGCGCCTACAATGAGCAGTTCTTC
. | . | TRBJ2-1 | TRBV5-1 | CASSYLTGKGNNEQFF | TGCGCCAGCAGCTATTTGACCGGGAAAGGGAACAATGAGCAGTTCTTC
TRBD2 | . | TRBJ2-5 | TRBV5-1 | CASSLRLAGGSDQYF | TGCGCCAGCAGCTTGCGTCTAGCGGGAGGTTCTGACCAGTACTTC
TRBD1 | . | TRBJ2-2 | TRBV18 | CASSTSHGTGSTGELFF | TGTGCCAGCTCAACATCCCACGGGACAGGGTCCACCGGGGAGCTGTTTTTT
. | few | TRBJ1-1 | TRBV5-1 | CASSLGGGRAGMGTEAFF | TGCGCCAGCAGCTTGGGCGGGGGGCGAGCCGGAATGGGCACTGAAGCTTTCTTT
TRBD1 | . | TRBJ1-1 | TRBV12-3/TRBV12-4 | CASGGQGATEAFF | TGTGCCAGCGGTGGACAGGGGGCTACCGAAGCTTTCTTT
TRBD2 | . | TRBJ2-7 | TRBV28 | CASSSRRGLAAYEQYF | TGTGCCAGCAGCTCGCGTCGCGGACTAGCGGCTTACGAGCAGTACTTC
TRBD2 | . | TRBJ2-3 | TRBV11-3 | CASSLRGVTDTQYF | TGTGCCAGCAGCTTACGGGGGGTGACAGATACGCAGTATTTT
. | . | TRBJ1-4 | TRBV5-6 | CASSLRPQGKLFF | TGTGCCAGCAGCTTGCGGCCCCAGGGAAAACTGTTTTTT
. | . | TRBJ1-1 | TRBV14 | CASSRYEAFF | TGTGCCAGCAGCCGATACGAGGCTTTCTTT
TRBD2 | once | TRBJ2-4 | TRBV5-1 | CASSSPEREGVNIQYF | TGCGCCAGCAGCTCTCCCGAGCGGGAGGGCGTAAACATTCAGTACTTC
. | . | TRBJ2-1 | TRBV20-1 | CSASQADNEQFF | TGCAGTGCTAGTCAGGCCGACAATGAGCAGTTCTTC
TRBD2 | many | TRBJ2-1 | TRBV7-2 | CASSLSPSGSNEQFF | TGTGCCAGCAGCTTATCCCCTAGCGGGAGCAATGAGCAGTTCTTC
TRBD2 | . | TRBJ2-2 | TRBV27 | CASSLTSGRTGELFF | TGTGCCAGCAGTTTGACTAGCGGGAGAACCGGGGAGCTGTTTTTT
TRBD1 | . | TRBJ2-2 | TRBV3-1/TRBV3-2 | CASSQRQGFSTGELFF | TGTGCCAGCAGCCAGCGACAGGGTTTTAGTACCGGGGAGCTGTTTTTT
. | . | TRBJ2-7 | TRBV19 | CASSMWRGVGEQYF | TGTGCCAGTAGTATGTGGCGGGGTGTAGGCGAGCAGTACTTC
. | once | TRBJ1-6 | TRBV30 | CAWRRVGQGGQSPLHF | TGTGCCTGGAGAAGGGTTGGGCAGGGTGGACAGTCACCCCTCCACTTT
. | . | TRBJ1-1 | TRBV29-1 | CSVETGFTEAFF | TGCAGCGTTGAAACGGGGTTCACTGAAGCTTTCTTT
. | . | TRBJ2-5 | TRBV5-1 | CASIDQETQYF | TGCGCCAGCATAGACCAAGAGACCCAGTACTTC
. | . | TRBJ1-4 | TRBV6-1 | CASSETDSFILRGKLFF | TGTGCCAGCAGTGAAACGGACAGTTTCATCCTTCGAGGGAAACTGTTTTTT
TRBD1 | . | TRBJ2-7 | TRBV30 | CAWRTGVSYEQYF | TGTGCCTGGAGGACAGGGGTCTCCTACGAGCAGTACTTC
. | . | TRBJ2-3 | TRBV15 | CATLASSTDTQYF | TGTGCCACTCTAGCGTCTAGCACAGATACGCAGTATTTT
. | . | TRBJ2-2 | TRBV5-6 | CASSRLTGELFF | TGTGCCAGCAGCAGACTCACCGGGGAGCTGTTTTTT
. | . | TRBJ2-5 | TRBV27 | CASSPWGLRGTQYF | TGTGCCAGCAGCCCCTGGGGGCTAAGAGGGACCCAGTACTTC
. | . | TRBJ2-1 | TRBV19 | CASSPSRPYNEQFF | TGTGCCAGTAGCCCATCGCGGCCCTACAATGAGCAGTTCTTC
. | . | TRBJ1-2 | TRBV19 | CASSTPQSGGYGYTF | TGTGCCAGTAGTACCCCCCAATCCGGGGGCTATGGCTACACCTTC
. | once | TRBJ1-2 | TRBV18 | CASSRTRSNYGYTF | TGTGCCAGCTCCCGGACACGATCTAACTATGGCTACACCTTC
TRBD2 | . | TRBJ2-1 | TRBV13 | CASSSFSASGASNEQFF | TGTGCCAGCAGCTCGTTTTCCGCTAGCGGGGCCTCCAATGAGCAGTTCTTC
TRBD1 | . | TRBJ2-5 | TRBV3-1/TRBV3-2 | CASSRPVTGGETQYF | TGTGCCAGCAGCCGCCCCGTCACAGGGGGAGAGACCCAGTACTTC
. | once | TRBJ2-3 | TRBV9 | CASSVDGGGTDTQYF | TGTGCCAGCAGCGTAGATGGCGGGGGCACAGATACGCAGTATTTT
. | . | TRBJ2-1 | TRBV7-2 | CASSLINNEQFF | TGTGCCAGCAGCTTAATAAACAATGAGCAGTTCTTC
. | . | TRBJ1-4 | TRBV23-1 | CAPRKRVLNEKLFF | TGCGCCCCAAGGAAGAGGGTCCTAAATGAAAAACTGTTTTTT
TRBD2 | . | TRBJ2-3 | TRBV4-3 | CASSQLAGGSTDTQYF | TGCGCCAGCAGCCAGCTAGCGGGAGGGAGCACAGATACGCAGTATTTT
. | once | TRBJ1-5 | TRBV6-2/TRBV6-3 | CASSYVGGSNQPQHF | TGTGCCAGCAGTTACGTGGGGGGTAGCAATCAGCCCCAGCATTTT
. | . | TRBJ2-7 | TRBV9 | CASSLPRLEQYF | TGTGCCAGCAGCCTCCCGCGTCTCGAGCAGTACTTC
. | . | TRBJ1-2 | TRBV28 | CASSFQGAQGYTF | TGTGCCAGCAGTTTCCAAGGGGCTCAAGGCTACACCTTC
TRBD2 | . | TRBJ2-3 | TRBV27 | CASSPAPSLAGLVDTQYF | TGTGCCAGCAGTCCAGCCCCGTCACTAGCGGGATTAGTAGATACGCAGTATTTT
TRBD2 | . | TRBJ2-7 | TRBV30 | CAWRLAGGRYEQYF | TGTGCCTGGAGACTAGCGGGAGGGCGTTACGAGCAGTACTTC
. | . | TRBJ1-1 | TRBV29-1 | CSVEVGSRATEAFF | TGCAGCGTTGAAGTAGGGTCGAGGGCCACTGAAGCTTTCTTT